This paragraph covers one T cell receptor beta chain sequence. No cognate antigen has been identified for it. Base qualities are not at hand, and no much larger clone is one base apart. On a MiSeq, deep resolution sequencing aimed for a depth between 1 in 1 million and 1 in 200,000 T cells, with each clonotype covered 10x on average. The immunoSEQ hsTCRB Kit was used to generate the TCR beta libraries. As for how the authors treated the data: Data were analyzed with ImmunoSEQ Data Assistant and ImmunoSEQ Analyzer, with V, D and J genes assigned per IMGT definitions. Clonality, which ranges from 0 to 1, was calculated as one minus the normalized Shannon entropy of productive rearrangement frequencies. Only overrepresented clonotypes making up at least 0.05% of each patient's repertoire were included in the public clonotype analysis. About a dozen age-matched healthy donor repertoires from immuneACCESS served as clonality controls. TCRdb obtained this table from immuneACCESS and retained in-frame rearrangements with V and J assigned. These tables miss some clones; where compared with another copy, unresolved V genes account for less than half of the shortfall, and the remainder is unexplained. V and J calls and clone size are given by that table; D and trimming were obtained from the DNA. This sample holds 300,000 to 400,000 clones; 67% were observed only once. Of the sample, just under 6.5% is held by the ten largest clones.

For TCR beta library preparation, 1.5 to 2 micrograms of genomic DNA were isolated from cryopreserved PBMCs. High-throughput TCR beta sequencing was performed on longitudinal blood samples from CLL patients receiving ibrutinib monotherapy. The patients took part in an open-label, single-center phase 2 trial of ibrutinib monotherapy. V gives up 1 base and J gives up 4 bases, and the segment between their germline ends measures 17 bases. The CDR3 covers 16 residues, taking in both the cysteine and the phenylalanine. Just CDR3 DNA is preserved here, 48 bases in frame from base 1. CDR1 and CDR2 were assigned from the germline V gene (reference sequence) as SEHNR and FQNEAQ. These data belong to a study of cytotoxic CD8 clonotypes in ibrutinib-treated CLL (dated by TCRdb to the early 2020s). At the level of the whole study: In this cohort, approximately 14 patients were treatment-naive and ten to eleven were relapsed/refractory, while approximately 18 had unmutated IGHV. Of the 90 or so participants in the trial, 25 to 30 had longitudinal samples available. Partial responses were observed in about 25 patients and complete responses in 2; after a median follow-up of around 68 months, remission was maintained in 14 patients and progression was observed in approximately 12. On average, each sample had about 250,000 productive templates and 94,082 productive rearrangements. Every remission and progressive disease sample was obtained while ibrutinib was still being received by the patients. Cryopreserved peripheral blood mononuclear cells were obtained before treatment, at response, and at either sustained remission or disease progression. Response samples were taken after a median of 12 months on treatment, ranging from 6 to 36 months.

Results the study describes overall, beyond this receptor: Public clonotypes were rare and either shrank or stayed stable during treatment, and the rise in clonality at ibrutinib response reflected expansion of private clonotypes. At baseline, clonality was higher than in age-matched healthy donors and showed a strong correlation with circulating CD8+ T-cell counts. Sampling times were not matched between sustained-remission and progressing patients, and lymph node repertoires were not studied. Clonality rose at ibrutinib response, remained stable during sustained remission, and dropped back toward baseline at progression.

Specimen: PBMCs, collected after 36 months of ibrutinib treatment. This receptor was taken from a human donor with chronic lymphocytic leukemia. Recombination connected TRBV7-9 to TRBJ2-7; the D segment might be TRBD1 or TRBD2, since each matches 5 bases. The DNA reads as follows: TGTGCCAGCAGCTTAGGGGACCCGCGGACGATGTACGAGCAGTACTTC. This yields the protein CASSLGDPRTMYEQYF.